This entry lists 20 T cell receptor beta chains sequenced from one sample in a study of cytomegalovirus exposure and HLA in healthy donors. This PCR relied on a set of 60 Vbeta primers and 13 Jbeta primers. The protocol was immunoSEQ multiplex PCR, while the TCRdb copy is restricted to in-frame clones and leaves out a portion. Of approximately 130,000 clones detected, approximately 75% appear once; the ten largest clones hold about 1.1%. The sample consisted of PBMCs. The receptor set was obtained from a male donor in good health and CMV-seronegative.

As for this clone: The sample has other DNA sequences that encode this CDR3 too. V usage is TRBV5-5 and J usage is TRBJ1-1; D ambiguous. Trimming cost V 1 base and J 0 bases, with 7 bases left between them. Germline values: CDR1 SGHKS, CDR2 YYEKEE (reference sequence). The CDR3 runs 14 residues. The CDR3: CASSLSVMNTEAFF. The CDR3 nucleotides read TGTGCCAGCAGCTTGTCAGTGATGAACACTGAAGCTTTCTTT.

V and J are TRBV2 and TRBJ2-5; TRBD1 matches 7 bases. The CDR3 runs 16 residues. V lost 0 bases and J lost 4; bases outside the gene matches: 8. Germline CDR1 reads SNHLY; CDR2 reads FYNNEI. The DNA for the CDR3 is TGTGCCAGCAGTGAAGCATCCGGGGACAGACGAGAGACCCAGTACTTC. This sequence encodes CASSEASGDRRETQYF.

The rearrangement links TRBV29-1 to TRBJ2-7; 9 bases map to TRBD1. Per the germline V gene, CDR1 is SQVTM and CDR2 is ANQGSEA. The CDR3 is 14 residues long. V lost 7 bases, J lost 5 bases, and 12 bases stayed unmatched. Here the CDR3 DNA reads TGCAGCGCGAGCCTGGGACAGGGAGGGCACGAGCAGTACTTC. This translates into CSASLGQGGHEQYF.

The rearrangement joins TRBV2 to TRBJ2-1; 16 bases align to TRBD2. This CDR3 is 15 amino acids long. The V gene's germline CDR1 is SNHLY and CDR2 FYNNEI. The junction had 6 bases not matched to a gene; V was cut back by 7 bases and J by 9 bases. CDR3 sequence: CASTQGLAGGTEQFF. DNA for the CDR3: TGTGCCAGCACCCAGGGACTAGCGGGGGGGACTGAGCAGTTCTTC.

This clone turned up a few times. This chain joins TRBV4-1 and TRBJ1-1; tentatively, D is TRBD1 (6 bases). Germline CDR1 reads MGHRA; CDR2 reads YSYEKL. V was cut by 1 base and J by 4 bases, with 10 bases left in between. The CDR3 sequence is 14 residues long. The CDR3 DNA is TGCGCCAGCAGCCAAGGAGAAGGGGGCACTGAAGCTTTCTTT. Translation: CASSQGEGGTEAFF.

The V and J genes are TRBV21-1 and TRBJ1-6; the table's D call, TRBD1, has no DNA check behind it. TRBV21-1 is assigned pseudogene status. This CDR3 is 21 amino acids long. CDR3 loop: CASSKRKGDRSGCSYNSPLHF. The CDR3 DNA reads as TGTGCCAGCAGCAAAAGGAAGGGGGACAGGTCGGGGTGCTCCTATAATTCACCCCTCCACTTT.

The CDR3 region has the DNA TGTGCCAGCAGCTTAGAGGAGTTCGGCTCCTACGAGCAGTACTTC. Translated: CASSLEEFGSYEQYF. The rearrangement links TRBV7-2 to TRBJ2-7; no clear D. V shed 1 base and J shed 0 bases, with 10 bases lying between them. The CDR3 runs 15 residues. Germline CDR1 is SGHTA and CDR2 is FQGNSA.

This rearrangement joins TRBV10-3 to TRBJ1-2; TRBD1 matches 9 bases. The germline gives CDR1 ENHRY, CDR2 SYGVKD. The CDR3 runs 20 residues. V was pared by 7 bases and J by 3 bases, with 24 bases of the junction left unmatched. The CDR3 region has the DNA TGTGCCATCACCGCGGGACAGGGTGGAGACACGCTCACAGGGCACTATGGCTACACCTTC. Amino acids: CAITAGQGGDTLTGHYGYTF.

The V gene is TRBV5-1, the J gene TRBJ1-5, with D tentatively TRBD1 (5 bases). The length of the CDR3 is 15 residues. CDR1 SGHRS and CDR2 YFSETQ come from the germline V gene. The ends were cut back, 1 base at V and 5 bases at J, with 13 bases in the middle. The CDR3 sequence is CASSLWGTGDQPQHF. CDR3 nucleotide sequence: TGCGCCAGCAGCTTGTGGGGAACAGGAGATCAGCCCCAGCATTTT.

Here the CDR3 reads CASSPTGGQETQYF. Here the CDR3 DNA reads TGTGCCAGCAGCCCGACAGGGGGCCAAGAGACCCAGTACTTC. The genes are TRBV6-6 and TRBJ2-5; 9 bases are shared with TRBD1. The CDR3 loop spans 14 amino acids. Trimming at V came to 6 bases and at J to 1 base, leaving 3 bases not matched to a gene. The germline gives CDR1 MNHNY, CDR2 SVGAGI (reference sequence).

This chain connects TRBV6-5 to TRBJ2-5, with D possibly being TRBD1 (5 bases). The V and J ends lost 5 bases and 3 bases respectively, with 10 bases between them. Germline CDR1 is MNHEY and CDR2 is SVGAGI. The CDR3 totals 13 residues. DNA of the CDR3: TGTGCCAGCAGTGCAGACAGAGAAGAGACCCAGTACTTC. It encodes CASSADREETQYF.

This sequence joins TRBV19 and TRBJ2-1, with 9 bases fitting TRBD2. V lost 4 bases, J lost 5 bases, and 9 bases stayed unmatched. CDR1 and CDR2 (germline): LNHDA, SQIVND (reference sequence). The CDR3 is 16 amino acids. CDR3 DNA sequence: TGTGCCAGTAGTAATGGCGGGGGGGCCGTACACAATGAGCAGTTCTTC. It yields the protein CASSNGGGAVHNEQFF.

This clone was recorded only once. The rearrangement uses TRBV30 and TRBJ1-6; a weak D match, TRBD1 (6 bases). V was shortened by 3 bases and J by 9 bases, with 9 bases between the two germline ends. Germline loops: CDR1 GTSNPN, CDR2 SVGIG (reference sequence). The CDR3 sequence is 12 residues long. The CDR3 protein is CAWRGGSSPLHF. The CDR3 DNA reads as TGTGCCTGGAGAGGGGGTAGTTCACCCCTCCACTTT.

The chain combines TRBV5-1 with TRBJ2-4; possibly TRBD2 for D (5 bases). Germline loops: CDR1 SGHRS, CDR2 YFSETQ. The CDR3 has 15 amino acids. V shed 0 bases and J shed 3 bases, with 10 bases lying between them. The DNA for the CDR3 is TGCGCCAGCAGCTTGGGAGGGTTGGACAAAAACATTCAGTACTTC. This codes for CASSLGGLDKNIQYF.

The CDR3 is CASSGYRSQKPNYGYTF. The DNA for the CDR3 is TGTGCCAGCAGTGGTTACAGATCGCAGAAGCCTAACTATGGCTACACCTTC. The rearrangement links TRBV2 to TRBJ1-2; D is unclear. The CDR3 loop spans 17 amino acids. The germline gives CDR1 SNHLY, CDR2 FYNNEI. Trimming took 4 bases from V and 0 from J, leaving 18 bases between them. Full variable domain (rest looked up from reference TRBV2 and TRBJ1-2): EPEVTQTPSHQVTQMGQEVILRCVPISNHLYFYWYRQILGQKVEFLVSFYNNEISEKSEIFDDQFSVERPDGSNFTLKIRSTKLEDSAMYFCASSGYRSQKPNYGYTFGSGTRLTVV.

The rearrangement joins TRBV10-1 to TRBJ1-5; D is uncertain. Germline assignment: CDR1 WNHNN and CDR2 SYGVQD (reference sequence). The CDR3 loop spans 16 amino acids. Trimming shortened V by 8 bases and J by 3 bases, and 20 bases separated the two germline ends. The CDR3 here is CASRLDLTRYNQPQHF. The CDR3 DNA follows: TGCGCCAGCCGGTTAGATCTCACCCGTTACAATCAGCCCCAGCATTTT.

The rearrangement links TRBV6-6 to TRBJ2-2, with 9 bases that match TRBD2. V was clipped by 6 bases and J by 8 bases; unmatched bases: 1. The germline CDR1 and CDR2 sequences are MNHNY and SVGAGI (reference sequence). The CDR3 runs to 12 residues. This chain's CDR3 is CASRAGGGELFF. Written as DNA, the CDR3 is TGTGCCAGCAGAGCGGGAGGTGGGGAGCTGTTTTTT.

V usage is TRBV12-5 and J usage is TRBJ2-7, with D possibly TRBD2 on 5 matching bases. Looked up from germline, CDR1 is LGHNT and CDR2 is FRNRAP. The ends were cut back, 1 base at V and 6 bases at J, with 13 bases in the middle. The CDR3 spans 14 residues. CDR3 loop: CASGLGGREGEQYF. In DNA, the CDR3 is TGTGCTAGTGGTTTGGGAGGGCGAGAAGGCGAGCAGTACTTC.

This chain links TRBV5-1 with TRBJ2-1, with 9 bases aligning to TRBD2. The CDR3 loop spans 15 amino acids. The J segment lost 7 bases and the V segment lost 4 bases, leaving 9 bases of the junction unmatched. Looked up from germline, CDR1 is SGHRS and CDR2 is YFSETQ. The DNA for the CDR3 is TGCGCCAGCAGCCCAACCGGGACTAGCCAAAATGAGCAGTTCTTC. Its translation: CASSPTGTSQNEQFF.

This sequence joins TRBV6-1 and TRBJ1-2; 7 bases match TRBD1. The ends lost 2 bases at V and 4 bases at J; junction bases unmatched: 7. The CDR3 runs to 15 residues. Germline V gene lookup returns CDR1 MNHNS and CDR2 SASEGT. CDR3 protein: CASSEPPRTGYGYTF. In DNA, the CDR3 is TGTGCCAGCAGTGAACCCCCGAGGACAGGCTATGGCTACACCTTC.